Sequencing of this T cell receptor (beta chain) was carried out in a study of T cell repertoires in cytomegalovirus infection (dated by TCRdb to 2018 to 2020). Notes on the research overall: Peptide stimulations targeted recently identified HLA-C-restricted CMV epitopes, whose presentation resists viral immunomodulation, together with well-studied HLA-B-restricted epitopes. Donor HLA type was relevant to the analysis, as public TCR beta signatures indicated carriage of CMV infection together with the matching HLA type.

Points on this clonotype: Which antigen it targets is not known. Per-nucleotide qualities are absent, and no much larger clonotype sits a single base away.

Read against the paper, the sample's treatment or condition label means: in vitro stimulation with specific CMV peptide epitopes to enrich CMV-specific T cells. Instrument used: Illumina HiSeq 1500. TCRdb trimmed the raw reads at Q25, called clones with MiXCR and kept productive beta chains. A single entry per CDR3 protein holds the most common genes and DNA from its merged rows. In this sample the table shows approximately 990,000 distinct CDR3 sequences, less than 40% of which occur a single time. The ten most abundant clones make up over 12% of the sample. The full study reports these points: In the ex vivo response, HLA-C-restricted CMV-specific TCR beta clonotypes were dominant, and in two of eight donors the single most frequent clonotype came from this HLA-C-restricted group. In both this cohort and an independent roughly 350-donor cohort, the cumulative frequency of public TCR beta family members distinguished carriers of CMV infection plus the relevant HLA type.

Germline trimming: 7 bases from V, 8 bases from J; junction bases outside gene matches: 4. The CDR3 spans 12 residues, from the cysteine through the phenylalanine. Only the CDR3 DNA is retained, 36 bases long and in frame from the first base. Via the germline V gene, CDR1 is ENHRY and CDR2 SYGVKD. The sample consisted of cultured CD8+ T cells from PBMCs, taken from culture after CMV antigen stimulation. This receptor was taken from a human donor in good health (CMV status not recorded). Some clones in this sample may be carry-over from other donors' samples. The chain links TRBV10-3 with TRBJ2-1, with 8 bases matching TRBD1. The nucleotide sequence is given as TGTGCCATCAATGACAGGGGCGATGAGCAGTTCTTC. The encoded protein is CAINDRGDEQFF.